A single sample gave rise to the 25 T cell receptor beta chains below, sequenced in a study of cytomegalovirus exposure and HLA in healthy donors. Amplification used 60 Vbeta primers and 13 Jbeta primers. TCRdb keeps only in-frame clones here, not all; method: immunoSEQ multiplex PCR. The table has 150,000 to 180,000 clones, about 76% seen once. The specimen sequenced was PBMCs. The receptor set was obtained from a man between 25 and 39 years old in good health and CMV-seropositive.

V is TRBV6-5 and J is TRBJ1-2; possibly TRBD1 for D (6 bases). Germline CDR1 is MNHEY and CDR2 is SVGAGI. V lost 2 bases, J lost 8 bases, and 15 bases lay in between. The CDR3 consists of 14 residues. Here the CDR3 DNA reads TGTGCCAGCAGTTACATGGGGGGGGCGGTGGGCTACACCTTC. Translating it yields CASSYMGGAVGYTF.

V and J are TRBV6-5 and TRBJ1-2; 8 bases are a match to TRBD1. Unmatched junction bases numbered 4, after V lost 4 bases and J lost 6 bases. There are 13 residues in the CDR3. Germline CDR1 MNHEY, CDR2 SVGAGI. The CDR3 nucleotides read TGTGCCAGCAGTTTCGGACAGGGTGATGGCTACACCTTC. Residues: CASSFGQGDGYTF.

V is TRBV9 and J is TRBJ2-7; TRBD2 matches at 7 bases. V lost 4 bases and J lost 3; bases outside the gene matches: 4. The CDR3 spans 13 residues. From germline, CDR1 is SGDLS and CDR2 YYNGEE. CDR3 DNA sequence: TGTGCCAGCAGCTCCAGCGGGATCTACGAGCAGTACTTC. Encoded protein: CASSSSGIYEQYF.

The rearrangement links TRBV10-3 to TRBJ2-1, with a weak D call TRBD1 (5 bases). Germline V gene sequence: CDR1 ENHRY, CDR2 SYGVKD. With 0 bases removed from V and 9 bases from J, the gap between germline ends came to 15 bases. The CDR3 totals 15 residues. The CDR3 here is CAISESMDTGSEQFF. CDR3 in DNA: TGTGCCATCAGTGAGTCGATGGATACAGGAAGTGAGCAGTTCTTC.

This clone has a single count. The V and J genes are TRBV12-5 and TRBJ1-5; D is unclear. CDR1 and CDR2 (germline): LGHNT, FRNRAP. Between the trimmed V and J ends, which lost 1 base and 4 bases, there was a span of 5 bases. This CDR3 spans 13 amino acids. The CDR3 protein is CASGLALNQPQHF. DNA of the CDR3: TGTGCTAGTGGTTTGGCCCTAAATCAGCCCCAGCATTTT.

The CDR3 sequence: CASSNGIAINEQFF. The CDR3 DNA reads TGTGCCAGCAGTAACGGGATAGCAATCAATGAGCAGTTCTTC. The J gene is TRBJ2-1, the V gene TRBV2, with D maybe TRBD2 (5 bases). CDR3 size: 14 residues. The V and J ends lost 5 bases and 6 bases respectively, with 14 bases between them. Germline loops: CDR1 SNHLY, CDR2 FYNNEI.

The CDR3 DNA reads as TGTGCCAGCAGCCAATTTTTAAGTTTGGCGGGACAAGAGACCCAGTACTTC. Translated: CASSQFLSLAGQETQYF. This chain connects TRBV14 to TRBJ2-5; D may be TRBD2 (6 bases). The V end lost 2 bases, the J end lost 2 bases, and 18 bases lay between the germline ends. The CDR3 runs 17 residues. The V gene's germline CDR1 is SGHDN and CDR2 FVKESK.

The genes are TRBV16 and TRBJ1-5; D gene ambiguous. The germline V gene encodes CDR1 KGHSY and CDR2 FQNENV. V dropped 5 bases and J dropped 0 bases, with 11 bases sitting between them. The CDR3 contains 15 residues. The CDR3 here is CASSKWQYSNQPQHF. For the CDR3, the DNA is TGTGCCAGCAGCAAGTGGCAGTATAGCAATCAGCCCCAGCATTTT. Based on the CDR3 plus reference TRBV16 and TRBJ1-5, the full variable domain is GEEVAQTPKHLVRGEGQKAKLYCAPIKGHSYVFWYQQVLKNEFKFLISFQNENVFDETGMPKERFSAKCLPNSPCSLEIQATKLEDSAVYFCASSKWQYSNQPQHFGDGTRLSIL.

The genes are TRBV29-1 and TRBJ2-7, with 8 bases fitting TRBD2. Germline CDR1 reads SQVTM; CDR2 reads ANQGSEA. The CDR3 contains 14 residues. V trimming: 0 bases; J trimming: 3 bases; junction bases outside the gene matches: 4. The CDR3 is CSVEESAGGYEQYF. In nucleotides, the CDR3 is TGCAGCGTTGAAGAGAGCGCGGGAGGCTACGAGCAGTACTTC.

V gene TRBV30 combines with J gene TRBJ2-3; 11 bases match TRBD2. The V gene end was trimmed by 5 bases and the J gene end by 3 bases; junction bases not matched to a gene: 10. The CDR3 has 16 amino acids. CDR1 and CDR2 from the germline V gene are GTSNPN and SVGIG (reference sequence). CDR3 DNA sequence: TGTGCCTGGTGCCCCAGACTAGCGGGGATTACAGATACGCAGTATTTT. Encoded protein: CAWCPRLAGITDTQYF.

J is TRBJ2-3 and V is TRBV6-1; D may be TRBD2 (5 bases). Germline CDR1 reads MNHNS; CDR2 reads SASEGT. Deletions cut 0 bases from V and 4 bases from J, with 26 bases between. The CDR3 is 20 residues long. The CDR3 DNA sequence: TGTGCCAGCAGTGAAGCATTTAAAGTCGAGGGCCACCTCCGCGCAGATACGCAGTATTTT. It is translated as CASSEAFKVEGHLRADTQYF.

The chain couples TRBV18 to TRBJ1-4; D gene ambiguous. V was cut by 3 bases and J by 0 bases, with 8 bases left in between. Germline V gives CDR1 KGHSH, CDR2 LQKENI. The CDR3 length is 15 residues. The CDR3, as DNA: TGTGCCAGCTCACCGCGTGAACCAACTAATGAAAAACTGTTTTTT. This codes for CASSPREPTNEKLFF.

The V gene is TRBV11-2, the J gene TRBJ2-5; TRBD1 matches 9 bases. V lost 8 bases to trimming and J lost 2 bases; unmatched junction nucleotides: 6. The CDR3 loop spans 14 amino acids. Per the germline V gene, CDR1 is SGHAT and CDR2 is FQNNGV. The CDR3 sequence: CASVRDRVQETQYF. The CDR3 DNA follows: TGTGCCAGCGTCCGGGACAGGGTTCAAGAGACCCAGTACTTC.

This rearrangement joins TRBV6-6 to TRBJ1-3; D is possibly TRBD1 (5 bases). CDR1 and CDR2 from the germline V gene are MNHNY and SVGAGI (reference sequence). Deletions cut 8 bases from V and 4 bases from J, with 15 bases between. CDR3 length: 14 residues. The chain's CDR3 is CASRPKQVGNTIYF. The CDR3, as DNA: TGTGCCAGCCGCCCCAAACAGGTCGGAAACACCATATATTTT.

V is TRBV27 and J is TRBJ2-1; 7 bases are shared with TRBD2. The CDR3 contains 16 residues. CDR1 is MNHEY and CDR2 is SMNVEV in the germline V gene (reference sequence). Trimming cost V 5 bases and J 9 bases; bases outside gene matches: 16. CDR3 in amino acids: CASSLISPGLAGEQFF. Written as DNA, the CDR3 is TGTGCCAGCAGTCTCATATCCCCGGGGTTAGCGGGTGAGCAGTTCTTC.

V and J are TRBV7-9 and TRBJ1-1; 8 positions match TRBD1. Germline lookup yields CDR1 SEHNR and CDR2 FQNEAQ (reference sequence). The CDR3 covers 14 residues. V shed 7 bases, J shed 1 base, and the junction held 5 bases outside the gene matches. The CDR3 sequence is CASTLGTGNTEAFF. CDR3 nucleotides: TGTGCCAGCACCCTAGGGACAGGGAACACTGAAGCTTTCTTT.

This CDR3 reads CAISELSGNTIYF. Here the CDR3 DNA reads TGTGCCATCAGTGAATTATCTGGAAACACCATATATTTT. The chain has TRBV10-3 and TRBJ1-3; D gene uncertain. Trimming pared 3 bases from V and 1 base from J, leaving 4 bases between. This CDR3 is 13 amino acids long. Looked up from germline, CDR1 is ENHRY and CDR2 is SYGVKD.

The genes are TRBV4-2 and TRBJ2-3; 7 bases align to TRBD1. CDR1 and CDR2 (germline): LGHNA, YNFKEQ. The CDR3 has 14 residues. The J segment lost 8 bases and the V segment lost 3 bases, leaving 8 bases of the junction unmatched. The CDR3 sequence is CASSHQGVSATQYF. The CDR3 coding sequence is TGTGCCAGCAGCCATCAGGGGGTTTCAGCTACGCAGTATTTT.

The V call is TRBV7-9, the J call TRBJ1-2; D is uncertain. The CDR3 runs to 13 residues. In germline, CDR1 is SEHNR, CDR2 FQNEAQ (reference sequence). The V and J ends lost 5 bases and 4 bases respectively, with 11 bases between them. The CDR3 reads CASSPSRTYGYTF. CDR3 nucleotide sequence: TGTGCCAGCAGCCCTAGTCGAACCTATGGCTACACCTTC.

The chain combines TRBV4-2 with TRBJ1-2; 8 nucleotides match TRBD1. The CDR3 extends over 16 amino acids. V shed 4 bases, J shed 3 bases, and the junction held 10 bases outside the gene matches. Germline CDR1 reads LGHNA; CDR2 reads YNFKEQ. CDR3 loop: CASSPGQGGAHYGYTF. DNA of the CDR3: TGTGCCAGCAGCCCAGGACAGGGCGGCGCGCACTATGGCTACACCTTC.

The chain uses TRBV6-6 and TRBJ2-6; D unresolved. Germline CDR1 is MNHNY and CDR2 is SVGAGI (reference sequence). The CDR3 consists of 13 residues. Trimming removed 10 bases at V and 0 bases at J, with 7 bases between. For the CDR3, the DNA is TGTGCCACGGAGCACTCTGGGGCCAACGTCCTGACTTTC. This encodes CATEHSGANVLTF.

The J gene is TRBJ2-3, the V gene TRBV28, with TRBD1 matching 7 bases. The V gene end was trimmed by 8 bases and the J gene end by 0 bases; junction bases not matched to a gene: 5. The CDR3 is made up of 14 amino acids. Germline CDR1 reads MDHEN; CDR2 reads SYDVKM. This CDR3 is CASRTGQSTDTQYF. The CDR3 bases are TGTGCCAGCCGAACGGGACAGAGCACAGATACGCAGTATTTT.

The J gene is TRBJ2-5, the V gene TRBV6-6; TRBD1 aligns across 9 bases. Germline CDR1 reads MNHNY; CDR2 reads SVGAGI (reference sequence). V gave up 6 bases and J gave up 5 bases; unmatched junction bases: 10. CDR3 length equals 15 residues. The CDR3 sequence is CASSLGQGLVETQYF. For the CDR3, the DNA is TGTGCCAGCAGCCTAGGACAGGGGCTAGTGGAGACCCAGTACTTC.

The rearrangement uses TRBV5-1 and TRBJ2-2; 10 nucleotides match TRBD2. The CDR3 runs 16 residues. V was clipped by 0 bases and J by 4 bases; unmatched bases: 3. CDR1 is SGHRS and CDR2 is YFSETQ in the germline V gene. The CDR3 here is CASSLERGGPTGELFF. The CDR3 coding sequence is TGCGCCAGCAGCTTGGAGCGGGGGGGCCCCACCGGGGAGCTGTTTTTT.

CDR3 sequence reads: CASSFQGVGELFF. CDR3 nucleotides: TGCGCCAGCAGCTTCCAGGGGGTCGGGGAGCTGTTTTTT. V is TRBV5-1 and J is TRBJ2-2, with TRBD1 matching 7 bases. In germline, CDR1 is SGHRS, CDR2 YFSETQ. Germline trimming cut 2 bases from V and 7 bases from J; bases unmatched to any gene: 2. This CDR3 spans 13 amino acids.